Listed below are T cell receptor beta chains from one sample, sequenced in a study of cytomegalovirus exposure and HLA in healthy donors. Produced via immunoSEQ multiplex PCR; TCRdb's table is partial and in-frame only. The table shows about 160,000 clones, with around 85% occurring only once. What was sequenced was PBMCs. All receptors derive from a man aged 25-45 years in good health and CMV-seropositive. Each CDR3 is given with its conserved first and last residue. Each record gives: J gene, clone size, D gene, V gene, CDR3 protein, CDR3 DNA. D genes are given only for firm matches. The listing skips clone size in some rows; elsewhere it reads once, few, many or a size class.

TRBJ1-5 | . | . | TRBV6-6 | CASSSGNQPQHF | TGTGCCAGCAGCTCGGGCAATCAGCCCCAGCATTTT
TRBJ2-5 | . | TRBD2 | TRBV7-9 | CASRLAGQITGETQYF | TGTGCCAGCAGACTAGCGGGACAGATCACGGGGGAGACCCAGTACTTC
TRBJ2-7 | . | . | TRBV6-5 | CASGFARGYEQYF | TGTGCCAGCGGGTTCGCCCGAGGCTACGAGCAGTACTTC
TRBJ2-1 | . | . | TRBV15 | CATSRDWTGSSYNEQFF | TGTGCCACCAGCAGAGATTGGACGGGGTCGTCATACAATGAGCAGTTCTTC
TRBJ1-1 | . | TRBD1 | TRBV9 | CASSVGLRQGMDTEAFF | TGTGCCAGCAGCGTAGGTCTCCGACAGGGTATGGACACTGAAGCTTTCTTT
TRBJ1-6 | . | TRBD1 | TRBV5-1 | CASSWTGVGNSPLHF | TGCGCCAGCAGCTGGACAGGGGTGGGCAATTCACCCCTCCACTTT
TRBJ1-5 | once | . | TRBV4-2 | CASSQDIEIRGGQPQHF | TGTGCCAGCAGCCAGGACATCGAGATTAGGGGCGGTCAGCCCCAGCATTTT
TRBJ1-5 | . | TRBD1 | TRBV7-9 | CASSLSGQGNQPQHF | TGTGCCAGCAGCTTATCGGGACAGGGCAATCAGCCCCAGCATTTT
TRBJ2-5 | . | TRBD2 | TRBV18 | CASQRGKQETQYF | TGTGCCAGTCAGCGGGGGAAACAAGAGACCCAGTACTTC
TRBJ1-1 | . | TRBD1 | TRBV20-1 | CSARPTGTAFF | TGCAGTGCTCGCCCGACAGGGACAGCTTTCTTT
TRBJ1-4 | . | . | TRBV20-1 | CSARAGEKLFF | TGCAGTGCTAGAGCCGGGGAAAAACTGTTTTTT
TRBJ2-3 | . | . | TRBV5-4 | CASSLDYSLEDTQYF | TGTGCCAGCAGCTTAGACTACTCCCTCGAGGATACGCAGTATTTT
TRBJ2-7 | few | . | TRBV5-1 | CASSLSGGPQGYEQYF | TGCGCCAGCAGCTTGAGTGGAGGGCCCCAGGGCTACGAGCAGTACTTC